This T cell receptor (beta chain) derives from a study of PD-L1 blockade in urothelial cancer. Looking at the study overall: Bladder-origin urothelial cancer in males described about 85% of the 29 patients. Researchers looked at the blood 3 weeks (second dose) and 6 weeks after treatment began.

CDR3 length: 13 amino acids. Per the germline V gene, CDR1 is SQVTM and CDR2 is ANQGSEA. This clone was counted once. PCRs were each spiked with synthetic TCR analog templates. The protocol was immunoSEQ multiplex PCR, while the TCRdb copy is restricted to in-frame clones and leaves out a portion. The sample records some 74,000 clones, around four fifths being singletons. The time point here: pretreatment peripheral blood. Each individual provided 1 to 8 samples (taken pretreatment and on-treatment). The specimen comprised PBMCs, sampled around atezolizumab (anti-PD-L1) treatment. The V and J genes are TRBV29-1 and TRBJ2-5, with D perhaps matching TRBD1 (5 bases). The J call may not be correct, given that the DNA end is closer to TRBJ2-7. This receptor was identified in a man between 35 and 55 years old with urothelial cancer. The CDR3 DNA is TGCAGCGTTGGTCGCCAGGGTTCCTACGAGCAGTACTTC. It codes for CSVGRQGSYEQYF.